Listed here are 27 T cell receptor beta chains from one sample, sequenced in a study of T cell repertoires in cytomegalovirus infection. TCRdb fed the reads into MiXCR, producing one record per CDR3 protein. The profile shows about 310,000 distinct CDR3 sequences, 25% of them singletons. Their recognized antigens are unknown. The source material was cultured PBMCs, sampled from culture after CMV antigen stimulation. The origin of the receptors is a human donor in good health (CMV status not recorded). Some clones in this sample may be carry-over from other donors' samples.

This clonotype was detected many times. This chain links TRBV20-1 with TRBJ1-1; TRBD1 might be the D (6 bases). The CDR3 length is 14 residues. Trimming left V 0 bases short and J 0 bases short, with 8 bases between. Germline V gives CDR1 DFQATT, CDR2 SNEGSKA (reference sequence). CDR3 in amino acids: CSAREDSLNTEAFF. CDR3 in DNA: TGCAGTGCTAGAGAGGACAGCTTGAACACTGAAGCTTTCTTT.

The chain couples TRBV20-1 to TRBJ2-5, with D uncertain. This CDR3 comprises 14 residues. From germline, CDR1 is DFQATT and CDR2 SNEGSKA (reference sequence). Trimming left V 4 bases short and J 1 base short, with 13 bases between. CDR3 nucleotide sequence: TGCAGTGCTACGCTCCCCTCGGGCCAAGAGACCCAGTACTTC. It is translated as CSATLPSGQETQYF.

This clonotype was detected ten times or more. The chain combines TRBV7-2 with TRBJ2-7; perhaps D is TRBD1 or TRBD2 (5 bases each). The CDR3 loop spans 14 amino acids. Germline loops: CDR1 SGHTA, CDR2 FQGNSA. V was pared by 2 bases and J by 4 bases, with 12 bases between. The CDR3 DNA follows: TGTGCCAGCAGCTTATTGGGGGAAGGGTACGAGCAGTACTTC. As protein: CASSLLGEGYEQYF.

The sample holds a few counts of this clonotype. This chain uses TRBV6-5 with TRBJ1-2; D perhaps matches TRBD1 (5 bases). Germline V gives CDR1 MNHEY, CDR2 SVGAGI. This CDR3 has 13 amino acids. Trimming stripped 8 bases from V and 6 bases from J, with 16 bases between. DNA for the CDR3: TGTGCCAGCCTTGAGAAGGGGCGTGATGGCTACACCTTC. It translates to CASLEKGRDGYTF.

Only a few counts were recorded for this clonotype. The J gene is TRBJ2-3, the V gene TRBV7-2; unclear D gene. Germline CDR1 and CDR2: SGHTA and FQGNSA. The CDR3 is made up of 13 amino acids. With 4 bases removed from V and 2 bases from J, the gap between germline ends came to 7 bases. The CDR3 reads CASSSQHTDTQYF. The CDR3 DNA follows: TGTGCCAGCAGCTCTCAACACACAGATACGCAGTATTTT.

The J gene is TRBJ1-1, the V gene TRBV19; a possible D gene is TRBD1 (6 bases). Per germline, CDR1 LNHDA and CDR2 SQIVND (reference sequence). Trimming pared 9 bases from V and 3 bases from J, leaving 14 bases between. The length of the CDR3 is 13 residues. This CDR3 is CASQTGYHTEAFF. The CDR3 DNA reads TGTGCCAGCCAGACAGGTTACCACACTGAAGCTTTCTTT.

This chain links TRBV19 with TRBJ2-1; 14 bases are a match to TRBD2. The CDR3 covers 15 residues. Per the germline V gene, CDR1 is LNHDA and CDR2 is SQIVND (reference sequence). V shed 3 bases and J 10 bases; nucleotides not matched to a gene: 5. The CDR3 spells CASSMGTSGSPEQFF. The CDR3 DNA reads TGTGCCAGTAGTATGGGGACTAGCGGGAGCCCGGAGCAGTTCTTC. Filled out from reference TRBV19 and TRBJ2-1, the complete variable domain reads DGGITQSPKYLFRKEGQNVTLSCEQNLNHDAMYWYRQDPGQGLRLIYYSQIVNDFQKGDIAEGYSVSREKKESFPLTVTSAQKNPTAFYLCASSMGTSGSPEQFFGPGTRLTVL.

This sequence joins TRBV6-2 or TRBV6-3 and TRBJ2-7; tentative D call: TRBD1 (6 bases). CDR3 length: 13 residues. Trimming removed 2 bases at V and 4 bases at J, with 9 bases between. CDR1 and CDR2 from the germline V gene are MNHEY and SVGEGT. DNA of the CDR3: TGTGCCAGCAGTTACCACCAGGGGTACGAGCAGTACGTC. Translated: CASSYHQGYEQYV.

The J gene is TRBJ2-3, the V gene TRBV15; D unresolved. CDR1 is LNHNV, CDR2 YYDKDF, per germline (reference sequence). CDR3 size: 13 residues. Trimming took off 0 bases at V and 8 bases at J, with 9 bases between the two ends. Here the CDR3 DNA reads TGTGCCACCAGCAGAGATCAAGGGCCTACGCAGTATTTT. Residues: CATSRDQGPTQYF.

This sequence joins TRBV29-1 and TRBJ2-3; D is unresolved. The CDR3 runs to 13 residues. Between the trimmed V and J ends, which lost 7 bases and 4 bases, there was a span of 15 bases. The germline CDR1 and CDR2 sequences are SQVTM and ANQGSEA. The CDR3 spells CSGGGDFADTQYF. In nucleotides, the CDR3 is TGCAGCGGGGGTGGGGATTTCGCAGATACGCAGTATTTT.

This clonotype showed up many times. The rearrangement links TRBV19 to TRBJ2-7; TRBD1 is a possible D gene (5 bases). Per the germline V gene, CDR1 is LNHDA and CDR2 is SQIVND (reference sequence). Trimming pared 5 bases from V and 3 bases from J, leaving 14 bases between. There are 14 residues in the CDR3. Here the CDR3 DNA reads TGTGCCAGTAGTCAGGGCTCCTCTCGCTACGAGCAGTACTTC. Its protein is CASSQGSSRYEQYF.

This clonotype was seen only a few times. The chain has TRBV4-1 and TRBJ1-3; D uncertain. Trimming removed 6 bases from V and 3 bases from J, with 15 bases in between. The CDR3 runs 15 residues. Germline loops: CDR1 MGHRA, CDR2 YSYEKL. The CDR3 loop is CASRSVDRVGNTIYF. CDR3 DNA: TGCGCCAGCAGAAGCGTGGATCGGGTTGGAAACACCATATATTTT.

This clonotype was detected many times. The CDR3 bases are TGTGCCAGCAGCCCCACAGGGACTAGCGGGACTACCGGGGAGCTGTTTTTT. As protein: CASSPTGTSGTTGELFF. The chain combines TRBV7-8 with TRBJ2-2; 13 nucleotides match TRBD2. There are 17 residues in the CDR3. Trimming at V came to 5 bases and at J to 5 bases, leaving 8 bases not matched to a gene. The germline V gene encodes CDR1 SGHVS and CDR2 FQNEAQ.

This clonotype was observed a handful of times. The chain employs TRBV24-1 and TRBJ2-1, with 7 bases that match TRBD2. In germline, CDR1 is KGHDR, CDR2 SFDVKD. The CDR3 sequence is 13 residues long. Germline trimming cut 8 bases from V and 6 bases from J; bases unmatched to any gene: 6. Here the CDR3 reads CATMGGAVNEQFF. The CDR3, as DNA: TGTGCCACCATGGGAGGGGCGGTCAATGAGCAGTTCTTC.

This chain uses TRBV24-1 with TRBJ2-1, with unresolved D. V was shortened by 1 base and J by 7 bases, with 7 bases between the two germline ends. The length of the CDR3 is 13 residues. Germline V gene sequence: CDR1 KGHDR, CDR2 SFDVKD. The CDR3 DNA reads TGTGCCACCAGTGATTTAGGGAATAATGAGCAGTTCTTC. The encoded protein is CATSDLGNNEQFF.

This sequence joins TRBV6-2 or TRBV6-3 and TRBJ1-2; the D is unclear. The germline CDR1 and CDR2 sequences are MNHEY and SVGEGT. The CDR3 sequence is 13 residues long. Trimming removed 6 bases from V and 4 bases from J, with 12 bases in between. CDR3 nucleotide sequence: TGTGCCAGCAGCCCGGACCTCACCTATGGCTACACCTTC. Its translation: CASSPDLTYGYTF.

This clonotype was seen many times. As DNA, the CDR3 is TGTGCCAGCAGCTCTAACAGGGAGCAGGCCCAGTACTTC. Its translation: CASSSNREQAQYF. This chain uses TRBV7-2 with TRBJ2-5; maybe TRBD1 (6 bases). From germline, CDR1 is SGHTA and CDR2 FQGNSA. V was pared by 4 bases and J by 9 bases, with 15 bases between. The CDR3 runs to 13 residues.

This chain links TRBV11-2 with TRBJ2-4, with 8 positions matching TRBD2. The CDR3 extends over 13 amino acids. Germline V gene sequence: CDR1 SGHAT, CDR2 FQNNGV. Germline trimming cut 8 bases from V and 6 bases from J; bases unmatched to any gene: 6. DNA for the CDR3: TGTGCCAGCTCCAGCGGGGGTTTAAACATTCAGTACTTC. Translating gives CASSSGGLNIQYF. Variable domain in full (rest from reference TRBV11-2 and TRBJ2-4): EAGVAQSPRYKIIEKRQSVAFWCNPISGHATLYWYQQILGQGPKLLIQFQNNGVVDDSQLPKDRFSAERLKGVDSTLKIQPAKLEDSAVYLCASSSGGLNIQYFGAGTRLSVL.

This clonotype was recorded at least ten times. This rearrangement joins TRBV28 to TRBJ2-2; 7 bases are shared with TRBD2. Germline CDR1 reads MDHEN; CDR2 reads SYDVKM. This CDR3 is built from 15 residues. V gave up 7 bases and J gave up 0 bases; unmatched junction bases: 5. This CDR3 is CASNRGGANTGELFF. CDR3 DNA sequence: TGTGCCAGCAACCGGGGAGGGGCGAACACCGGGGAGCTGTTTTTT.

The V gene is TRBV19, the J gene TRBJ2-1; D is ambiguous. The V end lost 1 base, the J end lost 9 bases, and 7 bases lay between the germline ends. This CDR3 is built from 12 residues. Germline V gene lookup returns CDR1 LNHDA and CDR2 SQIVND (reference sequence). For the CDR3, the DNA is TGTGCCAGTAGTATAGGGGGTTTTGAGCAGTTCTTC. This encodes CASSIGGFEQFF.

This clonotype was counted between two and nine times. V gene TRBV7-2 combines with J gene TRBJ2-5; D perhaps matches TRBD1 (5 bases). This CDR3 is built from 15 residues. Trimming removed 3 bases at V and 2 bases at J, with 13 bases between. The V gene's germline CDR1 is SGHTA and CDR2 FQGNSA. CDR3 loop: CASSFQPQGQETQYF. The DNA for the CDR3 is TGTGCCAGCAGCTTCCAACCTCAGGGTCAAGAGACCCAGTACTTC. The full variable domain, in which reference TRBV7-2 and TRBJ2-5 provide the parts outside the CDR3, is GAGVSQSPSNKVTEKGKDVELRCDPISGHTALYWYRQSLGQGLEFLIYFQGNSAPDKSGLPSDRFSAERTGGSVSTLTIQRTQQEDSAVYLCASSFQPQGQETQYFGPGTRLLVL.

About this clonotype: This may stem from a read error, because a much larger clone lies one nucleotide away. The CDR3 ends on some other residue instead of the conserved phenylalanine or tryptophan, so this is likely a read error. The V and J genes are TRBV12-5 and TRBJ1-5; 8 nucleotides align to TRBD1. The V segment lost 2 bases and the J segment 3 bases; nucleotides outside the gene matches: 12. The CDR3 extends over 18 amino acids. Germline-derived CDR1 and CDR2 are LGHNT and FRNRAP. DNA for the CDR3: TGTGCTAGTGGTTTGAGATCGACAGGGGTAATCGACAATCAGCCCCAGCATGTT. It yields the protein CASGLRSTGVIDNQPQHV.

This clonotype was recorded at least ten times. CDR3 nucleotides: TGTGCCAGCAGCTTAAACGGCAGGGTGAACACTGAAGCTTTCTTT. Its translation is CASSLNGRVNTEAFF. V and J are TRBV7-2 and TRBJ1-1; D may be TRBD1 (5 bases). The CDR3 is made up of 15 amino acids. The germline gives CDR1 SGHTA, CDR2 FQGNSA. V was pared by 2 bases and J by 0 bases, with 10 bases between. Supplemented by reference TRBV7-2 and TRBJ1-1, the full variable domain reads GAGVSQSPSNKVTEKGKDVELRCDPISGHTALYWYRQSLGQGLEFLIYFQGNSAPDKSGLPSDRFSAERTGGSVSTLTIQRTQQEDSAVYLCASSLNGRVNTEAFFGQGTRLTVV.

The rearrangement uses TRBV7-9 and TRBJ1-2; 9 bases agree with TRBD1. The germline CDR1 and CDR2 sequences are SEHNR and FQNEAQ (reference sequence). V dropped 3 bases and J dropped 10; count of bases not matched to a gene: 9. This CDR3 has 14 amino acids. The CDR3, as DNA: TGTGCCAGCAGCTTTTATAGGGACAGGGAAGCCTACACCTTC. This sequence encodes CASSFYRDREAYTF.

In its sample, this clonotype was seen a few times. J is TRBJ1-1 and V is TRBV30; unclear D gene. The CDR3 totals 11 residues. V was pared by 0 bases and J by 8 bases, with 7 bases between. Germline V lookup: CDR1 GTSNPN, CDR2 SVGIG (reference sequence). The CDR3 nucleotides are TGTGCCTGGAGTGTGGCGAGGGAAGCTTTCTTT. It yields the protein CAWSVAREAFF. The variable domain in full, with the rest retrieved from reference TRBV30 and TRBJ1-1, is SQTIHQWPATLVQPVGSPLSLECTVEGTSNPNLYWYRQAAGRGLQLLFYSVGIGQISSEVPQNLSASRPQDRQFILSSKKLLLSDSGFYLCAWSVAREAFFGQGTRLTVV.

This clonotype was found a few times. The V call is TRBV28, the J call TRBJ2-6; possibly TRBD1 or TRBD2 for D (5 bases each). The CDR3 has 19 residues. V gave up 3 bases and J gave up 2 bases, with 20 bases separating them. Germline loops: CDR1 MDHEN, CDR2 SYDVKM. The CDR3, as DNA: TGTGCCAGCAGTTTTAGGGGACGGATAGTAAGAACTGGGGCCAACGTCCTGACTTTC. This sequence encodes CASSFRGRIVRTGANVLTF.

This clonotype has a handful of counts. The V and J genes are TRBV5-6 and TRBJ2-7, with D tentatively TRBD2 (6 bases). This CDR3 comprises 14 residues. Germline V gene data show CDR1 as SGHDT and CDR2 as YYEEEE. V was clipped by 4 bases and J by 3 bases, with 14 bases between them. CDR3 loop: CASSTGTAIYEQYF. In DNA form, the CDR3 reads TGTGCCAGCAGCACCGGGACTGCTATCTACGAGCAGTACTTC.